This is a list of T cell receptor beta chains from one sample in a study of T cell responses to AZD1222 COVID-19 vaccine. Using immunoSEQ multiplex PCR, the repertoire was profiled, and TCRdb retains in-frame clones only, with some absent. The table lists 90,000 to 110,000 clones, around nine tenths of them singletons. Sequencing was performed on peripheral blood, taken on day 0 of AZD1222 vaccination. These receptors originate from an adult in good health. Both conserved end residues are part of each CDR3. The D gene is left open where the match is weak. Clone size, where shown, is once, few, many, or a class for clones that have expanded.

J	size	D	V	CDR3	DNA
TRBJ1-2	.	TRBD1	TRBV2	CARRQGYGYTF	TGTGCCAGACGACAGGGGTACGGCTACACCTTC
TRBJ2-1	.	.	TRBV27	CATSVAAALHNEQFF	TGTGCCACCTCCGTTGCGGCAGCCTTACACAATGAGCAGTTCTTC
TRBJ2-3	.	.	TRBV9	CASSVGRVTDTQYF	TGTGCCAGCAGCGTAGGGCGGGTCACAGATACGCAGTATTTT
TRBJ1-5	.	.	TRBV20-1	CSASPLTVNQPQHF	TGCAGTGCTAGTCCCCTGACAGTTAATCAGCCCCAGCATTTT
TRBJ1-1	.	TRBD1	TRBV7-9	CASSFGTGAEAFF	TGTGCCAGCAGCTTCGGGACAGGGGCTGAAGCTTTCTTT
TRBJ2-1	.	.	TRBV14	CASSRGNSYNEQFF	TGTGCCAGCAGCCGGGGCAACTCCTACAATGAGCAGTTCTTC
TRBJ1-1	.	.	TRBV5-4	CASSPEGGVNTEAFF	TGTGCCAGCAGCCCGGAGGGAGGCGTGAACACTGAAGCTTTCTTT
TRBJ1-3	.	TRBD1	TRBV2	CASSGGSGGGGNTIYF	TGTGCCAGCAGTGGAGGATCAGGGGGCGGTGGAAACACCATATATTTT
TRBJ1-1	.	.	TRBV6-1	CASSEAQQGEAFF	TGTGCCAGCAGTGAAGCGCAACAGGGAGAAGCTTTCTTT
TRBJ2-3	.	.	TRBV4-2	CASSLRRDGADTQYF	TGTGCCAGCAGCCTAAGGCGGGATGGAGCAGATACGCAGTATTTT
TRBJ1-1	.	.	TRBV7-9	CASSSRATGTRSTEAFF	TGTGCCAGCAGCTCAAGGGCAACGGGGACGCGGAGCACTGAAGCTTTCTTT
TRBJ2-2	.	.	TRBV11-2	CASSLGGTYTGELFF	TGTGCCAGCAGCTTAGGGGGGACGTACACCGGGGAGCTGTTTTTT
TRBJ1-1	once	.	TRBV6-5	CASREAGGAFF	TGTGCCAGCAGAGAGGCTGGAGGAGCTTTCTTT
TRBJ1-1	.	.	TRBV7-2	CASSPRAGGPEAFF	TGTGCCAGCAGCCCGAGGGCGGGGGGCCCTGAAGCTTTCTTT
TRBJ1-1	.	TRBD1	TRBV28	CASSLAGGAISTEAFF	TGTGCCAGCAGCTTAGCAGGGGGCGCTATATCCACTGAAGCTTTCTTT
TRBJ2-3	once	.	TRBV9	CASSPTGRTDTQYF	TGTGCCAGCAGCCCAACAGGGAGAACAGATACGCAGTATTTT
TRBJ1-5	.	.	TRBV7-2	CASSHGQINQPQHF	TGTGCCAGCAGCCACGGACAGATAAATCAGCCCCAGCATTTT
TRBJ2-7	.	TRBD1	TRBV9	CASSVGGQGLNEQYF	TGTGCCAGCAGCGTAGGGGGACAGGGGTTGAACGAGCAGTACTTC
TRBJ2-1	.	TRBD2	TRBV10-3	CASKGLAENNEQFF	TGTGCCAGCAAGGGACTAGCGGAGAACAATGAGCAGTTCTTC
TRBJ1-1	.	.	TRBV19	CASSIGAAQNTEAFF	TGTGCCAGTAGTATAGGGGCAGCCCAGAACACTGAAGCTTTCTTT
TRBJ1-2	.	.	TRBV28	CATLFSASYGYTF	TGTGCCACCCTTTTTAGCGCCAGCTATGGCTACACCTTC
TRBJ2-7	.	TRBD1	TRBV4-2	CASSPPGTAYEQYF	TGTGCCAGCAGCCCTCCCGGGACAGCCTACGAGCAGTACTTC
TRBJ1-2	.	.	TRBV19	CASSQDDSNYGYTF	TGTGCCAGTAGCCAAGACGACAGCAACTATGGCTACACCTTC
TRBJ1-1	.	.	TRBV3-1/TRBV3-2	CASSPPRAWLGGANTEAFF	TGTGCCAGCAGCCCGCCTAGGGCATGGTTGGGGGGGGCTAACACTGAAGCTTTCTTT
TRBJ2-2	.	.	TRBV9	CASSVELLRGANTGELFF	TGTGCCAGCAGCGTAGAACTCCTCAGGGGCGCCAACACCGGGGAGCTGTTTTTT
TRBJ1-2	.	.	TRBV6-5	CASSSSGTPNYGYTF	TGTGCCAGCAGTTCCTCCGGGACGCCTAACTATGGCTACACCTTC
TRBJ2-7	.	.	TRBV2	CARQTENSYEQYF	TGTGCCAGACAGACAGAAAACTCCTACGAGCAGTACTTC
TRBJ2-1	.	.	TRBV2	CASGGANEQFF	TGTGCCAGTGGAGGGGCCAATGAGCAGTTCTTC
TRBJ1-1	.	.	TRBV7-9	CASSLVRDRRNTEAFF	TGTGCCAGCAGCTTAGTTCGAGACAGGAGGAACACTGAAGCTTTCTTT
TRBJ1-2	once	TRBD1	TRBV4-2	CASSQDVQGAEGGYTF	TGTGCCAGCAGCCAAGATGTCCAGGGGGCGGAAGGTGGCTACACCTTC
TRBJ2-5	.	TRBD1	TRBV7-8	CASSLRGQVTKRETQYF	TGTGCCAGCAGCTTAAGGGGACAGGTCACCAAGCGAGAGACCCAGTACTTC
TRBJ1-6	.	TRBD1	TRBV7-6	CASSLGTGAESPLHF	TGTGCCAGCAGCTTAGGGACAGGGGCTGAGTCACCCCTCCACTTT
TRBJ2-7	few	.	TRBV4-2	CASSPPGRRHSYEQYF	TGTGCCAGCAGCCCTCCCGGCCGGAGACATTCCTACGAGCAGTACTTC
TRBJ1-5	.	.	TRBV6-2/TRBV6-3	CASSYSKGLGGNQPQHF	TGTGCCAGCAGTTACTCGAAGGGCCTTGGAGGCAATCAGCCCCAGCATTTT